The 17 T cell receptor beta chains given below trace back to one sample, sequenced in a study of fetal regulatory T cell absence and autoimmunity. Produced via immunoSEQ multiplex PCR; TCRdb's table is partial and in-frame only. The sample includes more than 90,000 clones, less than 80% of them seen just once. Sequences were obtained from pancreas tissue. The source is a male donor with IPEX syndrome.

This clone was counted a few times. The chain carries TRBV7-9 and TRBJ1-2, with TRBD1 matching over 8 bases. With V trimmed by 5 bases and J by 3 bases, 8 bases remained unmatched. The CDR3 is made up of 15 amino acids. Per germline, CDR1 SEHNR and CDR2 FQNEAQ (reference sequence). CDR3 loop: CASSQSRGRDYGYTF. In nucleotides, the CDR3 is TGTGCCAGCAGCCAAAGCAGGGGGCGCGACTATGGCTACACCTTC.

The rearrangement joins TRBV11-3 to TRBJ2-1, with 13 nucleotides matching TRBD2. The CDR3 extends over 17 amino acids. CDR1 SGHNT and CDR2 YENEEA come from the germline V gene. V trimming: 5 bases; J trimming: 9 bases; junction bases outside the gene matches: 13. The DNA of the CDR3 is TGTGCCAGCAGCGCCCGGACTAGCGGGGGAGCTCTCGCTGAGCAGTTCTTC. Translating gives CASSARTSGGALAEQFF.

The genes are TRBV30 and TRBJ1-5, with D maybe TRBD1 (6 bases). Trimming removed 1 base from V and 5 bases from J, with 9 bases in between. The V gene's germline CDR1 is GTSNPN and CDR2 SVGIG (reference sequence). The CDR3 runs to 13 residues. The CDR3 region has the DNA TGTGCCTGGAGTGGTGGGACATATCAGCCCCAGCATTTT. Translation: CAWSGGTYQPQHF.

This sequence joins TRBV7-9 and TRBJ2-5; weak D call: TRBD2 (6 bases). CDR1 is SEHNR, CDR2 FQNEAQ, per germline (reference sequence). Trimming pared 5 bases from V and 5 bases from J, leaving 24 bases between. The CDR3 loop spans 17 amino acids. The CDR3 loop reads CASSRRWAGSVGETQYF. In DNA, the CDR3 is TGTGCCAGCAGCCGACGATGGGCGGGGTCGGTAGGGGAGACCCAGTACTTC. Full variable domain (missing parts from reference TRBV7-9 and TRBJ2-5): DTGVSQNPRHKITKRGQNVTFRCDPISEHNRLYWYRQTLGQGPEFLTYFQNEAQLEKSRLLSDRFSAERPKGSFSTLEIQRTEQGDSAMYLCASSRRWAGSVGETQYFGPGTRLLVL.

The V gene is TRBV30, the J gene TRBJ1-4, with D tentatively TRBD1 (6 bases). Germline CDR1 is GTSNPN and CDR2 is SVGIG (reference sequence). The CDR3 loop spans 14 amino acids. V lost 1 base, J lost 3 bases, and 9 bases lay in between. CDR3 sequence: CAWSGGAANEKLFF. Written as DNA, the CDR3 is TGTGCCTGGAGTGGGGGGGCGGCTAATGAAAAACTGTTTTTT.

CDR3 region: CATSGETSGGYFDTQYF. DNA of the CDR3: TGTGCCACCAGCGGGGAGACTAGCGGGGGGTACTTCGATACGCAGTATTTT. This chain connects TRBV15 to TRBJ2-3; 13 nucleotides match TRBD2. The V segment lost 5 bases and the J segment 6 bases; nucleotides outside the gene matches: 11. Germline CDR1 is LNHNV and CDR2 is YYDKDF (reference sequence). CDR3 size: 17 residues.

The CDR3 sequence is CASRDSKHSNEKLFF. In DNA form, the CDR3 reads TGTGCCAGCCGGGACAGCAAACATTCTAATGAAAAACTGTTTTTT. The rearrangement links TRBV27 to TRBJ1-4, with 7 bases that match TRBD1. Trimming at V came to 8 bases and at J to 3 bases, leaving 9 bases not matched to a gene. This CDR3 spans 15 amino acids. CDR1 MNHEY and CDR2 SMNVEV come from the germline V gene (reference sequence).

The CDR3 sequence: CSADTPSRKFF. DNA for the CDR3: TGCAGTGCTGACACTCCTAGCAGGAAGTTCTTC. The chain uses TRBV20-1 and TRBJ2-1, with a tentative D call TRBD2 (5 bases). V was clipped by 5 bases and J by 14 bases, with 16 bases between them. This CDR3 has 11 amino acids. Germline-derived CDR1 and CDR2 are DFQATT and SNEGSKA (reference sequence).

This sequence joins TRBV9 and TRBJ2-3; possible D gene TRBD1, 7 bases. Germline CDR1 SGDLS, CDR2 YYNGEE. There are 14 residues in the CDR3. Between the trimmed V and J ends, which lost 2 bases and 4 bases, there was a span of 11 bases. The CDR3 loop reads CASSVRGVADTQYF. Written as DNA, the CDR3 is TGTGCCAGCAGCGTCAGGGGGGTGGCAGATACGCAGTATTTT. The full variable domain, completed using reference TRBV9 and TRBJ2-3, is DSGVTQTPKHLITATGQRVTLRCSPRSGDLSVYWYQQSLDQGLQFLIQYYNGEERAKGNILERFSAQQFPDLHSELNLSSLELGDSALYFCASSVRGVADTQYFGPGTRLTVL.

This chain joins TRBV5-4 and TRBJ2-3, with 14 bases matching TRBD2. V was clipped by 4 bases and J by 4 bases; unmatched bases: 2. CDR3 length: 15 residues. In germline, CDR1 is SGHNT, CDR2 YYREEE (reference sequence). CDR3 residues: CASSMGLAGADTQYF. The CDR3 DNA reads as TGTGCCAGCAGCATGGGACTAGCGGGGGCAGATACGCAGTATTTT. Based on the CDR3 plus reference TRBV5-4 and TRBJ2-3, the full variable domain is ETGVTQSPTHLIKTRGQQVTLRCSSQSGHNTVSWYQQALGQGPQFIFQYYREEENGRGNFPPRFSGLQFPNYSSELNVNALELDDSALYLCASSMGLAGADTQYFGPGTRLTVL.

In DNA, the CDR3 is TGTGCCATCAGTGAGTTCCTAGACTACACCGGGGAGCTGTTTTTT. Translated: CAISEFLDYTGELFF. The V gene is TRBV10-3, the J gene TRBJ2-2; D remains ambiguous. CDR3 length: 15 residues. Germline CDR1 reads ENHRY; CDR2 reads SYGVKD. Trimming stripped 1 base from V and 3 bases from J, with 9 bases between.

The CDR3 loop is CSANPLETQYF. Here the CDR3 DNA reads TGCAGTGCAAACCCCCTAGAGACCCAGTACTTC. The chain links TRBV20-1 to TRBJ2-5; no firm D call. Looked up from germline, CDR1 is DFQATT and CDR2 is SNEGSKA (reference sequence). The CDR3 is 11 amino acids. Trimming took 6 bases from V and 4 from J, leaving 9 bases between them.

The CDR3 region has the DNA TGTGCCAGCAGTGACGGGCGGACAGGGCACTACGAGCAGTACTTC. Amino acids: CASSDGRTGHYEQYF. This sequence joins TRBV25-1 and TRBJ2-7, with 8 bases matching TRBD1. Looked up from germline, CDR1 is MGHDK and CDR2 is SYGVNS. J gave up 3 bases and V 3 bases, and 7 bases lay outside the gene matches. The CDR3 totals 15 residues.

The J gene is TRBJ2-5, the V gene TRBV5-5, with 7 bases lining up with TRBD1. The CDR3 extends over 13 amino acids. V shed 0 bases and J 8 bases; nucleotides not matched to a gene: 4. Germline loops: CDR1 SGHKS, CDR2 YYEKEE (reference sequence). DNA of the CDR3: TGTGCCAGCAGCTTGGAGGGGACAGACACCCAGTACTTC. As protein: CASSLEGTDTQYF. The full variable domain, its missing parts supplied by reference TRBV5-5 and TRBJ2-5, is DAGVTQSPTHLIKTRGQQVTLRCSPISGHKSVSWYQQVLGQGPQFIFQYYEKEERGRGNFPDRFSARQFPNYSSELNVNALLLGDSALYLCASSLEGTDTQYFGPGTRLLVL.

This chain connects TRBV5-1 to TRBJ1-1; 8 nucleotides agree with TRBD1. Trimming cost V 4 bases and J 1 base; bases outside gene matches: 3. This CDR3 is 14 amino acids long. Germline lookup yields CDR1 SGHRS and CDR2 YFSETQ. The CDR3 loop is CASSAGTGNTEAFF. CDR3 coding DNA: TGCGCCAGCAGCGCGGGGACAGGGAACACTGAAGCTTTCTTT. The whole variable domain, remainder taken from reference TRBV5-1 and TRBJ1-1, is KAGVTQTPRYLIKTRGQQVTLSCSPISGHRSVSWYQQTPGQGLQFLFEYFSETQRNKGNFPGRFSGRQFSNSRSEMNVSTLELGDSALYLCASSAGTGNTEAFFGQGTRLTVV.

This chain uses TRBV9 with TRBJ2-7, with TRBD2 matching over 7 bases. The CDR3 is 16 amino acids. Germline values: CDR1 SGDLS, CDR2 YYNGEE. J was trimmed by 0 bases and V by 2 bases; bases with no gene match: 8. The CDR3 sequence is CASSVSDGGFSYEQYF. DNA of the CDR3: TGTGCCAGCAGCGTTTCCGACGGGGGGTTCTCCTACGAGCAGTACTTC.

The chain uses TRBV5-1 and TRBJ2-5, with 8 bases aligning to TRBD1. The CDR3 runs to 16 residues. Per the germline V gene, CDR1 is SGHRS and CDR2 is YFSETQ. The trim removed 4 bases at V and 0 bases at J, leaving 8 bases unmatched. The CDR3 here is CASSHGTGEYQETQYF. The CDR3 nucleotides read TGCGCCAGCAGCCACGGGACAGGAGAGTACCAAGAGACCCAGTACTTC. The full variable domain, rest sourced from reference TRBV5-1 and TRBJ2-5, is KAGVTQTPRYLIKTRGQQVTLSCSPISGHRSVSWYQQTPGQGLQFLFEYFSETQRNKGNFPGRFSGRQFSNSRSEMNVSTLELGDSALYLCASSHGTGEYQETQYFGPGTRLLVL.